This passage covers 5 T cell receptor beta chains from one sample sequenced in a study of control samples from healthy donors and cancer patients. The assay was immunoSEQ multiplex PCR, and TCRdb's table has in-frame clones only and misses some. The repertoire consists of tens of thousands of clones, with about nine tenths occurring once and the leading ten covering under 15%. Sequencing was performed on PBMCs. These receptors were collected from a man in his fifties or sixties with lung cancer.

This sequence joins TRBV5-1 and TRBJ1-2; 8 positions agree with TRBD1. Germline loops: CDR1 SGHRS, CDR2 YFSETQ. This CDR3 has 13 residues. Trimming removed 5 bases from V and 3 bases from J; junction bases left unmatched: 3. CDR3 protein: CASRTTGDYGYTF. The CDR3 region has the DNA TGCGCCAGCAGGACGACAGGGGACTATGGCTACACCTTC.

CDR3 bases: TGTGCCAGCAGCGACCCCGGAACAGGGTATAACCAAGAGACCCAGTACTTC. Encoded protein: CASSDPGTGYNQETQYF. V is TRBV7-2 and J is TRBJ2-5; possibly TRBD1 for D (6 bases). The CDR3 runs to 17 residues. Trimming pared 5 bases from V and 0 bases from J, leaving 19 bases between. CDR1 is SGHTA, CDR2 FQGNSA, per germline.

CDR3 region: CASSKWAPRNTGELFF. The CDR3 DNA follows: TGTGCCAGCTCAAAGTGGGCCCCTCGGAACACCGGGGAGCTGTTTTTT. The V and J genes are TRBV18 and TRBJ2-2; D unresolved. Trimming removed 5 bases at V and 1 base at J, with 14 bases between. There are 16 residues in the CDR3. CDR1 is KGHSH and CDR2 is LQKENI in the germline V gene.

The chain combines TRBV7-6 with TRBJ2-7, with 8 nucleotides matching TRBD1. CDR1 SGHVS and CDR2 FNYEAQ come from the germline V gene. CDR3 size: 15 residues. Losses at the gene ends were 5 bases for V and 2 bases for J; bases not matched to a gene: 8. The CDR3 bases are TGTGCCAGCAGCCCTAGACAGGGGAAGGCCTACGAGCAGTACTTC. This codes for CASSPRQGKAYEQYF.

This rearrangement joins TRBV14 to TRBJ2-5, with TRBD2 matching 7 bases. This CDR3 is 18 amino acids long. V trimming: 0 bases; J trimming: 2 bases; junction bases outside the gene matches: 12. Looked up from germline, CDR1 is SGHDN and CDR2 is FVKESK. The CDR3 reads CASSQEIAAGGRQETQYF. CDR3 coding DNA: TGTGCCAGCAGCCAAGAGATTGCAGCGGGCGGGAGACAAGAGACCCAGTACTTC.